This T cell receptor (beta chain) comes out of a study of blood T cell repertoires in COVID-19. Across the study: Samples of COVID-19 (acute and convalescent) were obtained from the United States, Italy and Spain. Sources were T cells, B-cell-depleted T cells, or PBMCs; the material itself was cDNA or gDNA.

Trimming took 2 bases from V and 0 from J; bases not matched to a gene: 2. In germline, CDR1 is SGHAT, CDR2 FQNNGV. CDR3 length: 15 amino acids. Repertoires were generated with immunoSEQ multiplex PCR, while TCRdb's copy carries only in-frame clones and drops some. The sample has 250,000 to 300,000 clones, more than 85% seen once. The rearrangement joins TRBV11-2 to TRBJ2-5, with TRBD1 matching 8 bases. The sequenced material came from peripheral blood. The clonotype comes from a man aged 18 to 29 with active or convalescent COVID-19. This CDR3 reads CASSLTGGYQETQYF. CDR3 DNA: TGTGCCAGCAGCTTAACAGGGGGGTACCAAGAGACCCAGTACTTC.